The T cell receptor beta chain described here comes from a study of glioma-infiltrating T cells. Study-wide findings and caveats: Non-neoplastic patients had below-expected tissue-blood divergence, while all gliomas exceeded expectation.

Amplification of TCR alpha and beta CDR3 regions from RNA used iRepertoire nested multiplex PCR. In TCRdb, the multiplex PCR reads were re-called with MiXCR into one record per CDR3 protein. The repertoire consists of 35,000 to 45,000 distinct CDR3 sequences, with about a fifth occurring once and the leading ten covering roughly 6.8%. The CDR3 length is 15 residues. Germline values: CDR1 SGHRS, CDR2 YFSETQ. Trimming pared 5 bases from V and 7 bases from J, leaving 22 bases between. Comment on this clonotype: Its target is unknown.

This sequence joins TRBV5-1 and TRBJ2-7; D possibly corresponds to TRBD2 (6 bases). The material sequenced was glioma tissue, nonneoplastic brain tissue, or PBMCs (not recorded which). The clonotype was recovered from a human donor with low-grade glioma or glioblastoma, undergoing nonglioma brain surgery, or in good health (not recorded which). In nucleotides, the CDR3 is TGCGCCAGCAGTCCGGGGGACCACTCGACTCGAGAGCAGTACTTC. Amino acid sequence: CASSPGDHSTREQYF.